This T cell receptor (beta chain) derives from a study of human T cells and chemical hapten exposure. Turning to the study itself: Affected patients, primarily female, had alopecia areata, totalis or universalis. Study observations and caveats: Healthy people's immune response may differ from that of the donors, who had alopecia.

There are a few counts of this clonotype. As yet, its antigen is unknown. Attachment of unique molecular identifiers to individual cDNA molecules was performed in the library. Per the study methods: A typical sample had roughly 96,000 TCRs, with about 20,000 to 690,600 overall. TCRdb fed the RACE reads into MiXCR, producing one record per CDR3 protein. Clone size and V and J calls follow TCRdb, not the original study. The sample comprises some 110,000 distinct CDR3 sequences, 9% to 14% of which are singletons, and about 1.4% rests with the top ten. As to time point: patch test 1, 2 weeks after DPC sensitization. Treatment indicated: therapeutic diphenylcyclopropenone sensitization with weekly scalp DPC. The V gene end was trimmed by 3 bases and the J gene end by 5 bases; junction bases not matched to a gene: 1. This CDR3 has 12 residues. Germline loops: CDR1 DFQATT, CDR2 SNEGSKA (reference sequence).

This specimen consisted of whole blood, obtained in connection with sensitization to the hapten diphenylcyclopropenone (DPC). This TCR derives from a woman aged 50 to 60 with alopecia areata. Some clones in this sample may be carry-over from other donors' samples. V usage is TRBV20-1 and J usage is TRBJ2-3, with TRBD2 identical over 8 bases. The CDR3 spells CSASGGVDTQYF. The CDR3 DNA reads TGCAGTGCTAGCGGGGGGGTAGATACGCAGTATTTT.